This TCR beta chain was profiled in a study of cytomegalovirus exposure and HLA in healthy donors. Regarding the study as a whole: It was only CMV serostatus that was available as immune exposure information. It was reported that TCR beta sequences correctly inferred the HLA-A and HLA-B alleles for most subjects. In a later analysis, HLA-associated TCR beta chains were more clonally expanded than equally common others.

Primers for the PCR totalled 60 Vbeta and 13 Jbeta. Only in-frame clones appear in the TCRdb table, and some are missing; sequencing was by immunoSEQ multiplex PCR. The sample carries 90,000 or so clones, more than 70% recorded once. With regard to this clone: Its cognate antigen is unknown.

Every donor was a healthy person donating bone marrow. Trimming took off 6 bases at V and 5 bases at J, with 8 bases between the two ends. The V gene's germline CDR1 is MNHNY and CDR2 SVGAGI (reference sequence). The CDR3 loop spans 11 amino acids. The J gene is TRBJ2-7, the V gene TRBV6-6; D remains ambiguous. The origin of this receptor is a man aged 55 to 70 in good health and CMV-seronegative. The sample comprised PBMCs. CDR3 sequence (DNA): TGTGCCAGCAGCCCCCCGGACGAGCAGTACTTC. This codes for CASSPPDEQYF.